This TCR beta chain appears in the sequencing data of a study of blood T cell repertoires in COVID-19. Across the study: The United States, Italy and Spain provided the acute and convalescent COVID-19 samples.

CDR1 and CDR2 (germline): MGHRA, YSYEKL. The J segment lost 0 bases and the V segment lost 4 bases, leaving 11 bases of the junction unmatched. The CDR3 contains 18 residues. Enrollment of patients from Seattle took place during active infection, with longitudinal follow-up. As processed by the authors: Amplification of reference gene primers was used by the study to estimate nucleated cell counts. Sequencing was performed with immunoSEQ multiplex PCR; in TCRdb, only in-frame clones are kept and a portion is missing. Clone size and the V and J calls come from that table; the DNA yielded D and trimming. The sample holds around 76,000 clones; around 80% are singletons and the top ten take roughly 13%.

This clonotype was sampled from a man between 45 and 60 years old with COVID-19, enrolled during active disease. The sequenced sample was peripheral blood. This chain links TRBV4-1 with TRBJ2-2; 7 bases line up with TRBD1. The CDR3 spells CASSPHPQGQANTGELFF. The DNA for the CDR3 is TGCGCCAGCAGCCCCCACCCACAGGGGCAGGCGAACACCGGGGAGCTGTTTTTT.